A single sample is the source of the 10 T cell receptor beta chains below, sequenced in a study of blood T cell repertoires in COVID-19. Clones were sequenced by immunoSEQ multiplex PCR, and TCRdb holds only the in-frame ones, with some missing. The sample includes over 300,000 clones, roughly 82% of them seen just once. The sequencing sample was made of peripheral blood. All receptors come from a woman aged 50 to 60 with acute or convalescent COVID-19.

This clone was counted only a few times. The rearrangement uses TRBV7-2 and TRBJ1-2; the match to TRBD1 covers 9 bases. The CDR3 covers 19 residues. Trimming cost V 4 bases and J 6 bases; bases outside gene matches: 21. CDR1 SGHTA and CDR2 FQGNSA come from the germline V gene. Here the CDR3 reads CASSSRTGVGMDIGDGYTF. The CDR3 DNA follows: TGTGCCAGCAGCTCAAGGACAGGGGTAGGAATGGACATAGGTGATGGCTACACCTTC. Together with reference TRBV7-2 and TRBJ1-2, the CDR3 gives the full variable domain: GAGVSQSPSNKVTEKGKDVELRCDPISGHTALYWYRQSLGQGLEFLIYFQGNSAPDKSGLPSDRFSAERTGGSVSTLTIQRTQQEDSAVYLCASSSRTGVGMDIGDGYTFGSGTRLTVV.

The chain employs TRBV9 and TRBJ1-3; tentative D call: TRBD1 (5 bases). Trimming left V 0 bases short and J 8 bases short, with 15 bases between. There are 15 residues in the CDR3. Per the germline V gene, CDR1 is SGDLS and CDR2 is YYNGEE. The CDR3 coding sequence is TGTGCCAGCAGCGTAGTCCCATCAGGGAGGGACACCATATATTTT. Protein: CASSVVPSGRDTIYF.

The chain employs TRBV28 and TRBJ1-1; weak D call: TRBD1 (5 bases). This CDR3 is built from 16 residues. V lost 4 bases, J lost 4 bases, and 19 bases lay in between. Germline assignment: CDR1 MDHEN and CDR2 SYDVKM. The CDR3, as DNA: TGTGCCAGCAGTTCCTTTGGTTGGGGCGGGAGCACTGAAGCTTTCTTT. Amino acid sequence: CASSSFGWGGSTEAFF.

The rearrangement uses TRBV3-1 (or the pseudogene TRBV3-2) and TRBJ1-3; perhaps TRBD1 as D (5 bases). Between the trimmed V and J ends, which lost 1 base and 5 bases, there was a span of 15 bases. Germline CDR1 and CDR2: LGHDT and YNNKEL (reference sequence). This CDR3 contains 16 residues. The CDR3 is CASSQGRGRDRNTIYF. CDR3 sequence (DNA): TGTGCCAGCAGCCAAGGGCGGGGCAGGGATAGAAACACCATATATTTT.

The genes are TRBV5-1 and TRBJ1-2, with 12 nucleotides matching TRBD1. The V segment lost 3 bases and the J segment 5 bases; nucleotides outside the gene matches: 11. This CDR3 is built from 17 residues. Germline values: CDR1 SGHRS, CDR2 YFSETQ. The chain's CDR3 is CASSSLYRDRGRYGYTF. The CDR3 nucleotides are TGCGCCAGCAGCTCCCTATACCGGGACAGGGGGCGGTATGGCTACACCTTC.

The rearrangement uses TRBV6-5 and TRBJ1-1, with D maybe TRBD1 (6 bases). This CDR3 region has 15 residues. Per the germline V gene, CDR1 is MNHEY and CDR2 is SVGAGI. V dropped 5 bases and J dropped 6 bases, with 19 bases sitting between them. This CDR3 is CASSINAGAGAEAFF. The CDR3 DNA is TGTGCCAGCAGTATTAACGCAGGGGCTGGGGCTGAAGCTTTCTTT.

This sequence joins TRBV19 and TRBJ2-7; a weak D match, TRBD1 (8 bases). The CDR3 extends over 16 amino acids. V was pared by 4 bases and J by 0 bases, with 16 bases between. CDR1 LNHDA and CDR2 SQIVND come from the germline V gene (reference sequence). CDR3 DNA sequence: TGTGCCAGTAGTACCAGACAGGGGACTATCTCCTACGAGCAGTACTTC. The encoded protein is CASSTRQGTISYEQYF.

V and J are TRBV5-1 and TRBJ2-1; D possibly corresponds to TRBD2 (6 bases). The CDR3 is 15 amino acids. Trimming removed 5 bases at V and 1 base at J, with 13 bases between. CDR1 SGHRS and CDR2 YFSETQ come from the germline V gene. In nucleotides, the CDR3 is TGCGCCAGCAGGCGACCCGGGACTTCCTACAATGAGCAGTTCTTC. Translating gives CASRRPGTSYNEQFF.

V gene TRBV23-1 combines with J gene TRBJ1-5, with 7 bases fitting TRBD1. TRBV23-1 is an ORF; its function is uncertain. Germline trimming cut 0 bases from V and 4 bases from J; bases unmatched to any gene: 9. The CDR3 loop spans 17 amino acids. The CDR3 here is CASSQSTLATGNQPQHF. The CDR3 DNA reads as TGCGCCAGCAGTCAATCCACCTTGGCGACAGGGAATCAGCCCCAGCATTTT.

This rearrangement joins TRBV27 to TRBJ2-7, with a weak D call TRBD1 (6 bases). The V end lost 8 bases, the J end lost 1 base, and 15 bases lay between the germline ends. From germline, CDR1 is MNHEY and CDR2 SMNVEV (reference sequence). This CDR3 region has 14 residues. The CDR3 reads CASGTGMGSYEQYF. DNA for the CDR3: TGTGCCAGCGGTACAGGGATGGGTTCCTACGAGCAGTACTTC.